The 9 T cell receptor beta chains below all came from one sample that was sequenced in a study of cytomegalovirus exposure and HLA in healthy donors. With 60 Vbeta and 13 Jbeta primers, the PCR was carried out. Produced via immunoSEQ multiplex PCR; TCRdb's table is partial and in-frame only. The sample has 59,000 or so clones, roughly 77% seen once; the top ten hold almost 7%. The specimen sequenced was PBMCs. The receptor set was obtained from a man aged 25 to 40 in good health and CMV-seropositive.

The chain uses TRBV7-2 and TRBJ2-3; TRBD2 might be the D (5 bases). The CDR3 consists of 12 residues. Between the trimmed V and J ends, which lost 5 bases and 5 bases, there was a span of 8 bases. The V gene's germline CDR1 is SGHTA and CDR2 FQGNSA. The CDR3 DNA reads TGTGCCAGCAGCCCTGAGGGAGATACGCAGTATTTT. Protein product: CASSPEGDTQYF.

The J gene is TRBJ1-5, the V gene TRBV4-1, with D unresolved. Deletions cut 0 bases from V and 3 bases from J, with 9 bases between. CDR1 is MGHRA and CDR2 is YSYEKL in the germline V gene. The CDR3 totals 15 residues. CDR3 sequence: CASSQDSRYNQPQHF. CDR3 coding DNA: TGCGCCAGCAGCCAAGATTCCAGGTACAATCAGCCCCAGCATTTT.

The CDR3 loop reads CASRGTGPHGYTF. Written as DNA, the CDR3 is TGTGCCAGCAGGGGGACAGGGCCGCATGGCTACACCTTC. This chain joins TRBV25-1 and TRBJ1-2; 9 nucleotides agree with TRBD1. The CDR3 runs to 13 residues. V shed 6 bases, J shed 6 bases, and the junction held 5 bases outside the gene matches. Germline V CDR1 and CDR2: MGHDK, SYGVNS.

The chain recombines TRBV5-1 with TRBJ2-6; D is perhaps TRBD1 (5 bases). Germline V lookup: CDR1 SGHRS, CDR2 YFSETQ. Trimming cost V 5 bases and J 0 bases, with 12 bases left between them. The CDR3 totals 16 residues. CDR3: CASRNRPDSGANVLTF. The DNA for the CDR3 is TGCGCCAGCAGGAACAGGCCGGACTCTGGGGCCAACGTCCTGACTTTC.

The chain carries TRBV27 and TRBJ2-2, with D unresolved. The ends were cut back, 3 bases at V and 2 bases at J, with 7 bases in the middle. The germline V gene has CDR1 MNHEY and CDR2 SMNVEV (reference sequence). The CDR3 is 14 amino acids. As DNA, the CDR3 is TGTGCCAGCAGTTTCGAGATCAACACCGGGGAGCTGTTTTTT. Translated, it gives CASSFEINTGELFF.

The chain recombines TRBV15 with TRBJ1-5, with D perhaps TRBD1 (6 bases). The V gene's germline CDR1 is LNHNV and CDR2 YYDKDF (reference sequence). With 5 bases removed from V and 7 bases from J, the gap between germline ends came to 12 bases. This CDR3 has 13 amino acids. The CDR3 nucleotides are TGTGCCACCAGCCAGAGCGGACAGCAGCCCCAGCATTTT. Amino acid sequence: CATSQSGQQPQHF. The variable domain in full, with the rest retrieved from reference TRBV15 and TRBJ1-5, is DAMVIQNPRYQVTQFGKPVTLSCSQTLNHNVMYWYQQKSSQAPKLLFHYYDKDFNNEADTPDNFQSRRPNTSFCFLDIRSPGLGDTAMYLCATSQSGQQPQHFGDGTRLSIL.

The chain joins TRBV28 to TRBJ2-3; 9 positions agree with TRBD2. V lost 6 bases, J lost 4 bases, and 5 bases stayed unmatched. Germline CDR1 and CDR2: MDHEN and SYDVKM. The CDR3 has 14 residues. CDR3 in DNA: TGTGCCAGCAGCTGGACTAGCGTACCAGATACGCAGTATTTT. Protein product: CASSWTSVPDTQYF.

This clone was detected only a few times. Here the CDR3 reads CASSQRTGGDPYSPLHF. Written as DNA, the CDR3 is TGCGCCAGCAGCCAAAGAACAGGGGGTGACCCATATTCACCCCTCCACTTT. The chain joins TRBV4-3 to TRBJ1-6; TRBD1 matches 8 bases. Germline loops: CDR1 LGHNA, CDR2 YSLEER. The CDR3 contains 17 residues. J was trimmed by 8 bases and V by 2 bases; bases with no gene match: 11.

V and J are TRBV7-9 and TRBJ2-7; 9 bases agree with TRBD1. The length of the CDR3 is 15 residues. With V trimmed by 5 bases and J by 3 bases, 8 bases remained unmatched. CDR1 is SEHNR and CDR2 is FQNEAQ in the germline V gene (reference sequence). CDR3 sequence: CASSPRGTGIYEQYF. The CDR3 DNA is TGTGCCAGCAGCCCTCGTGGGACAGGGATCTACGAGCAGTACTTC.